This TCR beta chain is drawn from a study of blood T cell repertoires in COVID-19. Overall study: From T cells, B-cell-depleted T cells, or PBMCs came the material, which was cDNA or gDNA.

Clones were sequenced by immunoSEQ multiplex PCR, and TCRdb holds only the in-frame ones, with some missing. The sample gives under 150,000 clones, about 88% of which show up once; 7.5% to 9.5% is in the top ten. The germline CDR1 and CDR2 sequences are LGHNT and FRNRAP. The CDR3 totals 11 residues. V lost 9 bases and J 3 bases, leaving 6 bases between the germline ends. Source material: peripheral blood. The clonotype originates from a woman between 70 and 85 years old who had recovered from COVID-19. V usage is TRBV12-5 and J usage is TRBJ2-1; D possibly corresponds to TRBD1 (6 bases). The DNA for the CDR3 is TGTGCTAGACAGGGCTACAATGAGCAGTTCTTC. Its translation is CARQGYNEQFF.